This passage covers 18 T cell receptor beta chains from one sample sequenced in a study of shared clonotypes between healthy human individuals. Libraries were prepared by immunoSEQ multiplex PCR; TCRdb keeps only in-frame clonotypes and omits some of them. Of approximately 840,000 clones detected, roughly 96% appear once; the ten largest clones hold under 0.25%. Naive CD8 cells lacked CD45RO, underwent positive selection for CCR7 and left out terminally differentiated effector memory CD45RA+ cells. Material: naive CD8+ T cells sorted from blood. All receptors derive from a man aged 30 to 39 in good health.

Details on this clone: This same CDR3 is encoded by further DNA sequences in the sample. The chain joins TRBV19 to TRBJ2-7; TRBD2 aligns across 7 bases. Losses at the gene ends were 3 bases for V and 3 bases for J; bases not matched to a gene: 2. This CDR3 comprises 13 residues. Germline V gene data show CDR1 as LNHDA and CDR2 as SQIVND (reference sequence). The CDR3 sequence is CASSIGEGYEQYF. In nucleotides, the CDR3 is TGTGCCAGTAGTATCGGGGAGGGCTACGAGCAGTACTTC. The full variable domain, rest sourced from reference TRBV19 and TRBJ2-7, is DGGITQSPKYLFRKEGQNVTLSCEQNLNHDAMYWYRQDPGQGLRLIYYSQIVNDFQKGDIAEGYSVSREKKESFPLTVTSAQKNPTAFYLCASSIGEGYEQYFGPGTRLTVT.

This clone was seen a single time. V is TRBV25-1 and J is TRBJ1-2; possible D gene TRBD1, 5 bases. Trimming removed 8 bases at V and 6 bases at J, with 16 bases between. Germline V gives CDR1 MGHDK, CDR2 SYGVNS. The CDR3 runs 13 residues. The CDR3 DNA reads TGTGCCAGCGGTCCGCCGGGGGTCAATGGCTACACCTTC. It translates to CASGPPGVNGYTF.

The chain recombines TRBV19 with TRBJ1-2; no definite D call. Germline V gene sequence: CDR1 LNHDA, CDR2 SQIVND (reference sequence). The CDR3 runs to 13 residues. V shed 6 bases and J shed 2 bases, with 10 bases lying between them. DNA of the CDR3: TGTGCCAGTAGGGATTCGGGGAACTATGGCTACACCTTC. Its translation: CASRDSGNYGYTF. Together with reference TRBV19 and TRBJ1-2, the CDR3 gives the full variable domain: DGGITQSPKYLFRKEGQNVTLSCEQNLNHDAMYWYRQDPGQGLRLIYYSQIVNDFQKGDIAEGYSVSREKKESFPLTVTSAQKNPTAFYLCASRDSGNYGYTFGSGTRLTVV.

CDR3 nucleotide sequence: TGTGCCAGTAGTATAGTTAAACAGGGGGTCTACAATGAGCAGTTCTTC. As protein: CASSIVKQGVYNEQFF. This rearrangement joins TRBV19 to TRBJ2-1; 8 bases map to TRBD1. The germline V gene has CDR1 LNHDA and CDR2 SQIVND (reference sequence). This CDR3 region has 16 residues. J gave up 3 bases and V 1 base, and 5 bases lay outside the gene matches.

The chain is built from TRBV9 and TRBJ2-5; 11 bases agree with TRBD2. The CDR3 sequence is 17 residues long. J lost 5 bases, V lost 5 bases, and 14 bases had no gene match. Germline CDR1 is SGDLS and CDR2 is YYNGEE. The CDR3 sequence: CASSEIAGGASGETQYF. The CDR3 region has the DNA TGTGCCAGCAGTGAAATAGCGGGAGGGGCATCTGGTGAGACCCAGTACTTC.

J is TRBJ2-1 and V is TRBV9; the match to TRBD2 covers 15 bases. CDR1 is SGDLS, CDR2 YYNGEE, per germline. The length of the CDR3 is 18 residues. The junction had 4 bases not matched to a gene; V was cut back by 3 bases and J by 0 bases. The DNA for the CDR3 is TGTGCCAGCAGCGGAGGGACTAGCGGGAGGAGCTCCTACAATGAGCAGTTCTTC. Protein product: CASSGGTSGRSSYNEQFF.

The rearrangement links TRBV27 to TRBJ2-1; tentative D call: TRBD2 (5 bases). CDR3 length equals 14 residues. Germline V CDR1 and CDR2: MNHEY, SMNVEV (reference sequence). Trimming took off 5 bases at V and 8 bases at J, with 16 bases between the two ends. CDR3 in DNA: TGTGCCAGCAGTCCAGGACGGGATCGGGATGAGCAGTTCTTC. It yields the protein CASSPGRDRDEQFF.

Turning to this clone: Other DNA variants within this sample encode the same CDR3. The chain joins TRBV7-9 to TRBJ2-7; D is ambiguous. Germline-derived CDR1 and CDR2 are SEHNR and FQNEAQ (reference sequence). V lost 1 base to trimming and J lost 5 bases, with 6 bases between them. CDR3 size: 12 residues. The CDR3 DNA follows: TGTGCCAGCAGCTTAGTAGGGAACGAGCAGTACTTC. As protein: CASSLVGNEQYF.

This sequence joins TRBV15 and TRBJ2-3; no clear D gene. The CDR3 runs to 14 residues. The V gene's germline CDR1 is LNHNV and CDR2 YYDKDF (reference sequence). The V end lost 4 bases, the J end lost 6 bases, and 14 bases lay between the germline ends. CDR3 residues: CATSTDRVRDTQYF. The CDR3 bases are TGTGCCACCAGCACCGATAGGGTGCGGGATACGCAGTATTTT.

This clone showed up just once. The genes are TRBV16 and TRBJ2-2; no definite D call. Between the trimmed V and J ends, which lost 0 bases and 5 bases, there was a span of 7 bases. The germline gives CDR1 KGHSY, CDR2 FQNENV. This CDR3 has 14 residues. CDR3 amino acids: CASSQSKRTGELFF. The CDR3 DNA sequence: TGTGCCAGCAGCCAATCGAAAAGGACCGGGGAGCTGTTTTTT.

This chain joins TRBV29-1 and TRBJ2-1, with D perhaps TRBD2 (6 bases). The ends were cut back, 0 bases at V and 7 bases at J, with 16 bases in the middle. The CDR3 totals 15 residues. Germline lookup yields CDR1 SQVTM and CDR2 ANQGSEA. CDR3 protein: CSVEDNGESGNEQFF. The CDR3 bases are TGCAGCGTTGAAGATAACGGGGAGAGCGGGAATGAGCAGTTCTTC.

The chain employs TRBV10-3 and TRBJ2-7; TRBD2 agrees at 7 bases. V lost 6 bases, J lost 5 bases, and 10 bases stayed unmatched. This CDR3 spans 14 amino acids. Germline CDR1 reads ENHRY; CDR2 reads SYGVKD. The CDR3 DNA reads TGTGCCATCAGATGGGAAGGGGAGGGCAACGAGCAGTACTTC. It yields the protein CAIRWEGEGNEQYF.

The CDR3 region has the DNA TGTGCCAGCTGGGGGGAGGGCCCCTACGAGCAGTACTTC. This codes for CASWGEGPYEQYF. The V and J genes are TRBV18 and TRBJ2-7; 7 positions match TRBD2. Unmatched junction bases numbered 5, after V lost 7 bases and J lost 2 bases. Germline CDR1 is KGHSH and CDR2 is LQKENI. The CDR3 is 13 amino acids.

The CDR3: CASSSDLGLAVYNEQFF. The CDR3 nucleotides read TGTGCCAGCAGCTCAGACCTGGGACTAGCGGTCTACAATGAGCAGTTCTTC. The chain uses TRBV7-9 and TRBJ2-1, with TRBD2 identical over 11 bases. The V gene end was trimmed by 4 bases and the J gene end by 3 bases; junction bases not matched to a gene: 8. This CDR3 has 17 residues. Germline values: CDR1 SEHNR, CDR2 FQNEAQ (reference sequence).

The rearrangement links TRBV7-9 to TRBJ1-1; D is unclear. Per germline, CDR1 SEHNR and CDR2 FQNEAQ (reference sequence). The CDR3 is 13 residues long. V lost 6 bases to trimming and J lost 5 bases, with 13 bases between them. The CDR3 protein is CASSLSLGTEAFF. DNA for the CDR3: TGTGCCAGCAGTCTCTCTTTGGGAACTGAAGCTTTCTTT.

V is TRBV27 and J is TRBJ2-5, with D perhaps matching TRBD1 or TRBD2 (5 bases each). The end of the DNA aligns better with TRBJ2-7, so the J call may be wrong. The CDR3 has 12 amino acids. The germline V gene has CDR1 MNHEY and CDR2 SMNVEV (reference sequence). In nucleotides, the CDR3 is TGTGCCAGCATGGGACGTTCCTACGAGCAGTACTTC. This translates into CASMGRSYEQYF.

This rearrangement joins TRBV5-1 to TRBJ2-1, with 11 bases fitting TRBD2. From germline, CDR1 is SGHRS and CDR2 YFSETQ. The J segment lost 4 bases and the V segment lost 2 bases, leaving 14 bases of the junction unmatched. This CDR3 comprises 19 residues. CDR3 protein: CASSFRSAYGTSGYNEQFF. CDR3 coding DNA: TGCGCCAGCAGCTTTAGGTCGGCCTACGGGACTAGCGGATACAATGAGCAGTTCTTC.

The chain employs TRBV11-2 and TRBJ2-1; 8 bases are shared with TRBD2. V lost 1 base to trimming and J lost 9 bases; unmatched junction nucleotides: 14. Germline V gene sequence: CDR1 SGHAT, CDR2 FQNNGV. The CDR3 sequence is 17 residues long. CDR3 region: CASSLGLSGVSVGEQFF. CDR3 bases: TGTGCCAGCAGCTTAGGGCTTAGCGGGGTCAGTGTCGGTGAGCAGTTCTTC. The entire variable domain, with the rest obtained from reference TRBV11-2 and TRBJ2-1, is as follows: EAGVAQSPRYKIIEKRQSVAFWCNPISGHATLYWYQQILGQGPKLLIQFQNNGVVDDSQLPKDRFSAERLKGVDSTLKIQPAKLEDSAVYLCASSLGLSGVSVGEQFFGPGTRLTVL.